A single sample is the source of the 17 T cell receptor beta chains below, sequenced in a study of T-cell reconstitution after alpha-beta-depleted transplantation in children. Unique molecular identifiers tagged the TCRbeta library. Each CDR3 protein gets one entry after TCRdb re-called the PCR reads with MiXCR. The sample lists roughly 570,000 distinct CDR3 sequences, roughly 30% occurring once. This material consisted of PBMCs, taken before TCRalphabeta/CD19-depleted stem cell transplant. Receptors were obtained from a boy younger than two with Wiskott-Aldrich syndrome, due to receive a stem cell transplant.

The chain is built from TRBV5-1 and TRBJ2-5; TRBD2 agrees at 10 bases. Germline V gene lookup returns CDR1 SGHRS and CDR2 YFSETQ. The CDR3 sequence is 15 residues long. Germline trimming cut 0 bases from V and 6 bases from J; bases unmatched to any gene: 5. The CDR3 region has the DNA TGCGCCAGCAGCTTGGACCTAGCGGGAGTGCAGACCCAGTACTTC. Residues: CASSLDLAGVQTQYF.

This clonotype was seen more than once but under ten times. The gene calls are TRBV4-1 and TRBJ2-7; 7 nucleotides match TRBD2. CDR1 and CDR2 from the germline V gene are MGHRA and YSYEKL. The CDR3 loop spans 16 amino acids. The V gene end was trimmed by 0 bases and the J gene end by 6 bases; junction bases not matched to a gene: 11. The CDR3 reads CASSQDGAYGRTEQYF. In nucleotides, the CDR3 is TGCGCCAGCAGCCAAGATGGGGCTTACGGGAGGACCGAGCAGTACTTC.

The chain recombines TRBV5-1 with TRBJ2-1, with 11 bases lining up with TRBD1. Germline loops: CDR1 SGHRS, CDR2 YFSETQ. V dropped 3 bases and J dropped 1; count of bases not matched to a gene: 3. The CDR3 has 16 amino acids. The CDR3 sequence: CASSYGTGGSYNEQFF. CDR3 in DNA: TGCGCCAGCAGCTACGGGACAGGGGGATCCTACAATGAGCAGTTCTTC.

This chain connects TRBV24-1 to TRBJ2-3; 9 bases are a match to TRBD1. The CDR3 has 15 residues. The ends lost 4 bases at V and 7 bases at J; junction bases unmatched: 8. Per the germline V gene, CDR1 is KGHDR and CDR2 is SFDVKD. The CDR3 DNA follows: TGTGCCACCAGTGAAACGGGACAGGGTAAACATACGCAGTATTTT. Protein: CATSETGQGKHTQYF.

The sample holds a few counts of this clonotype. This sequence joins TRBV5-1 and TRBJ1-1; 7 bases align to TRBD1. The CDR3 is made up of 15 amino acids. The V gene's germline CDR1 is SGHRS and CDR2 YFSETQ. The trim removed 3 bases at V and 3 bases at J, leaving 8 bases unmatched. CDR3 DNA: TGCGCCAGCAGCTCGATCCAGGGGGGAGACACTGAAGCTTTCTTT. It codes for CASSSIQGGDTEAFF.

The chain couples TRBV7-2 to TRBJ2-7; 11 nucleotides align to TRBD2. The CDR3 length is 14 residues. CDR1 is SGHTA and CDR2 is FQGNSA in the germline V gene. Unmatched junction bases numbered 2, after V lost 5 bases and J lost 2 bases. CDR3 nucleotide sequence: TGTGCCAGCAGCCGACTAGCGGGGACCTACGAGCAGTACTTC. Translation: CASSRLAGTYEQYF.

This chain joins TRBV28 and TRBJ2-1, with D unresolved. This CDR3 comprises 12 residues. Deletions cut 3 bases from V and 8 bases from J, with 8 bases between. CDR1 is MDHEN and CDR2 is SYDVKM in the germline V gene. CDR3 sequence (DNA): TGTGCCAGCAGTTTGATGTTCTATGAGCAGTTCTTC. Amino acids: CASSLMFYEQFF.

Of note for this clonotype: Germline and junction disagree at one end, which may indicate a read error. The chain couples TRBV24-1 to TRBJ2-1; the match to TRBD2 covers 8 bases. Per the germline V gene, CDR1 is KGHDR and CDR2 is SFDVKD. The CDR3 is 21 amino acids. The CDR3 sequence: CASSARGLDPTSGKTYNEQFF. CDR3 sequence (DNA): TGTGCCTCCAGTGCAAGGGGCTTGGATCCTACTAGCGGTAAAACGTACAATGAGCAGTTCTTC.

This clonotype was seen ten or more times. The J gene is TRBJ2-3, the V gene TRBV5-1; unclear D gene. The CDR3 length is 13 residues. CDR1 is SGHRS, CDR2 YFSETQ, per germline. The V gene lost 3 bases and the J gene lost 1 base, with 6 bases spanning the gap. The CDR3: CASSWQGTDTQYF. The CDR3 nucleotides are TGCGCCAGCAGCTGGCAGGGCACAGATACGCAGTATTTT.

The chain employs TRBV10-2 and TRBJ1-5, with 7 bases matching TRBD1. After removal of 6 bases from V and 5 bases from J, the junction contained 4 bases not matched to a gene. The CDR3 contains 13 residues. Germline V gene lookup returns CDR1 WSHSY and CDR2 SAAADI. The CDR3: CASRDRNYQPQHF. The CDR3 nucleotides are TGCGCCAGCAGGGACAGGAACTATCAGCCCCAGCATTTT.

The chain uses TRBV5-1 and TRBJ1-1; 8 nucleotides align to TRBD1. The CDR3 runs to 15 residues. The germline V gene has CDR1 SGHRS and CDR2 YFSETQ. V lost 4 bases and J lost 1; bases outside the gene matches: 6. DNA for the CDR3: TGCGCCAGCAGCCGGGCCGGACAGGGGAACACTGAAGCTTTCTTT. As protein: CASSRAGQGNTEAFF.

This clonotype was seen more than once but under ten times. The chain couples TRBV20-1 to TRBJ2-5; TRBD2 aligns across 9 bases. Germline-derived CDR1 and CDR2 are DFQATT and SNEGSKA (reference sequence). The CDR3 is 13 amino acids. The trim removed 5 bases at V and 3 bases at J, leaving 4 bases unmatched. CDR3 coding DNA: TGCAGTGCTCTGACTAGCGGTAAAGAGACCCAGTACTTC. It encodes CSALTSGKETQYF.

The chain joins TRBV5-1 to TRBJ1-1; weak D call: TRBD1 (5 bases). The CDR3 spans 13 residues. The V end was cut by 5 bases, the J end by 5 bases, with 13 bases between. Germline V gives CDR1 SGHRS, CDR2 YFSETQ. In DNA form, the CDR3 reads TGCGCCAGCAGAAGGGGTTGGGCGACTGAAGCTTTCTTT. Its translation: CASRRGWATEAFF.

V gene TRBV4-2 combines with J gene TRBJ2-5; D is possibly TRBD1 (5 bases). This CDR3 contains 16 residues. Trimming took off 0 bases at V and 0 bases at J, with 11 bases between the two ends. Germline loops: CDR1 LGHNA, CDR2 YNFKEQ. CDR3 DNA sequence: TGTGCCAGCAGCCAAGACCCACAGGAGTACCAAGAGACCCAGTACTTC. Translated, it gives CASSQDPQEYQETQYF.

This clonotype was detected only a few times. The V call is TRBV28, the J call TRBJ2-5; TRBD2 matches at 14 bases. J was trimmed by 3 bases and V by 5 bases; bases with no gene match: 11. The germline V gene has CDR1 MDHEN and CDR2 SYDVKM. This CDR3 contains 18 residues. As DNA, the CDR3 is TGTGCCAGCAGTCGATTCGGGACTAGCGGGAGCGAGGAAGAGACCCAGTACTTC. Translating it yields CASSRFGTSGSEEETQYF.

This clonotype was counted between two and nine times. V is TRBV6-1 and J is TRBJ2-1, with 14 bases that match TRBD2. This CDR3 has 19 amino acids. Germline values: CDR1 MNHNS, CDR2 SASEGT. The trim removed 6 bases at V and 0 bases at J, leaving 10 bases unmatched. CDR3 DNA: TGTGCCAGCAGCCGACTAGCGGGAGGGCCGGGAAGCTCCTACAATGAGCAGTTCTTC. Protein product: CASSRLAGGPGSSYNEQFF.

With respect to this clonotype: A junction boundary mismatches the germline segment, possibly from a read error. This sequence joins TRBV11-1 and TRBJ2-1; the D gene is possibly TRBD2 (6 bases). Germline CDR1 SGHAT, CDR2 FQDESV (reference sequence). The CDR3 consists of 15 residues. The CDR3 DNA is TGTGCCAGCAGGTCCGGGACTTACCCCTACAATAAGCAGTTCTTC. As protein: CASRSGTYPYNKQFF.